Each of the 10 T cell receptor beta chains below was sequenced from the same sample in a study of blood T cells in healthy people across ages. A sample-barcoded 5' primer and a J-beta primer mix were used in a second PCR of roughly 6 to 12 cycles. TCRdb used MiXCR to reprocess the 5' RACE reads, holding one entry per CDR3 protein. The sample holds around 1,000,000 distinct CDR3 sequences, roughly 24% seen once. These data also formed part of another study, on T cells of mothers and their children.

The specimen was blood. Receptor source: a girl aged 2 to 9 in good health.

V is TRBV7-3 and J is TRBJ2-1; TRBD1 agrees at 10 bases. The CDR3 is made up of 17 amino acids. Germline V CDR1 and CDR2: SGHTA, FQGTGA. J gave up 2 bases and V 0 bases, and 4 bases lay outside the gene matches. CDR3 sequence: CASSLTRTGGTYNEQFF. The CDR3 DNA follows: TGTGCCAGCAGCTTAACCCGGACAGGGGGGACCTACAATGAGCAGTTCTTC.

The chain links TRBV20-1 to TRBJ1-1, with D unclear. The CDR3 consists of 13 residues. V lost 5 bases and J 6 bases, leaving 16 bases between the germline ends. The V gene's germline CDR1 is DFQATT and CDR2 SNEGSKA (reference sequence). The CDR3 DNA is TGCAGTGCTGGACCCTCGTGGGCCCCTGAAGCTTTCTTT. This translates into CSAGPSWAPEAFF.

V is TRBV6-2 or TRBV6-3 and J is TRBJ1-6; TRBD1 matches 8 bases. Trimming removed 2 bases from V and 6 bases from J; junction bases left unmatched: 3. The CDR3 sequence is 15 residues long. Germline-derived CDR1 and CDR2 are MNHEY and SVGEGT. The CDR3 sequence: CASSYLGQVNSPLHF. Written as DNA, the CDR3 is TGTGCCAGCAGTTACCTGGGACAGGTTAATTCACCCCTCCACTTT.

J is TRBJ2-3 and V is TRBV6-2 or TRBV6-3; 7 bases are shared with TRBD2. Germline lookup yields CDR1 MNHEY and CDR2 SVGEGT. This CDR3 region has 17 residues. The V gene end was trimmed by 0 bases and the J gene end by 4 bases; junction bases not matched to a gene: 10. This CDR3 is CASSYSLTGGRPDTQYF. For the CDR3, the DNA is TGTGCCAGCAGTTACTCCCTGACGGGAGGTCGACCAGATACGCAGTATTTT.

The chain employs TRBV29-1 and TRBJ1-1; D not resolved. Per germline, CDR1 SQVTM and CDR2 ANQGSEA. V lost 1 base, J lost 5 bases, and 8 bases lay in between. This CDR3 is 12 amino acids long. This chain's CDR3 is CSVEGLKTEAFF. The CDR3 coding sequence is TGCAGCGTTGAAGGACTTAAGACTGAAGCTTTCTTT. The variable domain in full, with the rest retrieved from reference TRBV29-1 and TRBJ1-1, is SAVISQKPSRDICQRGTSLTIQCQVDSQVTMMFWYRQQPGQSLTLIATANQGSEATYESGFVIDKFPISRPNLTFSTLTVSNMSPEDSSIYLCSVEGLKTEAFFGQGTRLTVV.

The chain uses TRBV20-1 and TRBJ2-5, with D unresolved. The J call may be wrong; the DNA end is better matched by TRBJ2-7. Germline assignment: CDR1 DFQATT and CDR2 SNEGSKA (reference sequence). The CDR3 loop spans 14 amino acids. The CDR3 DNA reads TGCAGTGCTAGGCCCCTAGGACGGTCCTACGAGCAGTACTTC. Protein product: CSARPLGRSYEQYF.

DNA of the CDR3: TGCAGCGTTGATTGGACAAACACTGAAGCTTTCTTT. Protein sequence: CSVDWTNTEAFF. The chain recombines TRBV29-1 with TRBJ1-1, with D tentatively TRBD1 (5 bases). Trimming cost V 3 bases and J 2 bases, with 7 bases left between them. The CDR3 is 12 residues long. Per the germline V gene, CDR1 is SQVTM and CDR2 is ANQGSEA. Complete variable domain (other parts from reference TRBV29-1 and TRBJ1-1): SAVISQKPSRDICQRGTSLTIQCQVDSQVTMMFWYRQQPGQSLTLIATANQGSEATYESGFVIDKFPISRPNLTFSTLTVSNMSPEDSSIYLCSVDWTNTEAFFGQGTRLTVV.

CDR3 nucleotides: TGTGCCAGCAGCGTAGACATAGGGCAGCCCCAGCATTTT. Translating it yields CASSVDIGQPQHF. V usage is TRBV9 and J usage is TRBJ1-5; D unresolved. CDR3 length: 13 residues. V was cut by 0 bases and J by 7 bases, with 8 bases left in between. In germline, CDR1 is SGDLS, CDR2 YYNGEE.

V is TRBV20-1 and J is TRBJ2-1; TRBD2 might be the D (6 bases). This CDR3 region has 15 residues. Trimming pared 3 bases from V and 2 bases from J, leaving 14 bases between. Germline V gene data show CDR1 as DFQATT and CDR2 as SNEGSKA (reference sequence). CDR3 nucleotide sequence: TGCAGTGCTAGTGTCGGCGGGGCGGCCTACAATGAGCAGTTCTTC. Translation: CSASVGGAAYNEQFF.

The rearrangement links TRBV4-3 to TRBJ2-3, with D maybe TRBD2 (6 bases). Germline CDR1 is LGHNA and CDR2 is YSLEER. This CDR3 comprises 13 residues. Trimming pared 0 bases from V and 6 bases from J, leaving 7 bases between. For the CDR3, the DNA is TGCGCCAGCAGCCAAGACGCGGGGGATACGCAGTATTTT. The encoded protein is CASSQDAGDTQYF.